These 25 T cell receptor beta chains originate from one sample sequenced in a study of shared T cell receptors in the human thymus. Produced via immunoSEQ multiplex PCR; TCRdb's table is partial and in-frame only. The profile shows 700,000 or so clones, 70% to 90% of them singletons. In addition, the sample was reused for a study of human thymus T cells.

The sample consisted of thymocytes. Every receptor here comes from a girl under three years old with a congenital heart defect.

This clone was detected a few times. The CDR3 is CASSPDRLAGGPDTQYF. The CDR3 bases are TGTGCCAGCAGCCCTGACCGGCTAGCGGGGGGGCCAGATACGCAGTATTTT. The V gene is TRBV7-3, the J gene TRBJ2-3; TRBD2 agrees at 12 bases. The CDR3 covers 17 residues. V shed 5 bases, J shed 4 bases, and the junction held 10 bases outside the gene matches. The V gene's germline CDR1 is SGHTA and CDR2 FQGTGA.

The J gene is TRBJ2-7, the V gene TRBV7-9; weak D call: TRBD1 (5 bases). The CDR3 extends over 13 amino acids. Germline V gene lookup returns CDR1 SEHNR and CDR2 FQNEAQ (reference sequence). Trimming shortened V by 4 bases and J by 3 bases, and 10 bases separated the two germline ends. The CDR3 here is CASSYHRSYEQYF. As DNA, the CDR3 is TGTGCCAGCAGCTACCACAGGAGCTACGAGCAGTACTTC.

The rearrangement joins TRBV14 to TRBJ2-5; D call uncertain. There are 17 residues in the CDR3. Germline V CDR1 and CDR2: SGHDN, FVKESK. V lost 1 base and J lost 1, with 16 bases in between. For the CDR3, the DNA is TGTGCCAGCAGCCAAGGAATACGTTGGCCCTCCCAAGAGACCCAGTACTTC. Residues: CASSQGIRWPSQETQYF.

The CDR3 reads CASSQGGLAGDSYNEQFF. CDR3 DNA sequence: TGTGCCAGCAGCCAAGGGGGACTAGCGGGCGACTCCTACAATGAGCAGTTCTTC. The J gene is TRBJ2-1, the V gene TRBV4-2; 12 bases match TRBD2. V shed 1 base and J 0 bases; nucleotides not matched to a gene: 4. Germline CDR1 and CDR2: LGHNA and YNFKEQ. The length of the CDR3 is 18 residues.

The J gene is TRBJ2-7, the V gene TRBV4-1; TRBD2 aligns across 9 bases. With V trimmed by 0 bases and J by 5 bases, 11 bases remained unmatched. The germline V gene has CDR1 MGHRA and CDR2 YSYEKL. The CDR3 consists of 17 residues. The chain's CDR3 is CASSQDAGGPGVDEQYF. The CDR3, as DNA: TGCGCCAGCAGCCAAGATGCGGGGGGGCCTGGGGTCGACGAGCAGTACTTC.

CDR3 sequence: CASSRRQGWETEAFF. The CDR3 DNA reads as TGTGCCAGCAGTCGGCGACAGGGTTGGGAGACTGAAGCTTTCTTT. The genes are TRBV6-5 and TRBJ1-1; 7 nucleotides match TRBD1. CDR1 MNHEY and CDR2 SVGAGI come from the germline V gene. This CDR3 spans 15 amino acids. The J segment lost 5 bases and the V segment lost 5 bases, leaving 11 bases of the junction unmatched.

The chain is built from TRBV7-9 and TRBJ2-3, with D possibly being TRBD2 (6 bases). Germline CDR1 reads SEHNR; CDR2 reads FQNEAQ (reference sequence). V lost 5 bases and J lost 0, with 18 bases in between. The CDR3 consists of 17 residues. This CDR3 is CASSPGSGTPSTDTQYF. In DNA, the CDR3 is TGTGCCAGCAGCCCGGGATCCGGGACTCCTAGCACAGATACGCAGTATTTT.

The chain uses TRBV11-2 and TRBJ1-1, with a weak D call TRBD1 (6 bases). Deletions cut 3 bases from V and 3 bases from J, with 11 bases between. CDR3 length equals 14 residues. Germline lookup yields CDR1 SGHAT and CDR2 FQNNGV. The CDR3 nucleotides are TGTGCCAGCAGCTTCCGGGACATCTACACTGAAGCTTTCTTT. Its protein is CASSFRDIYTEAFF.

This clone was detected only a few times. V and J are TRBV7-8 and TRBJ1-2, with 10 bases that match TRBD1. V shed 1 base and J 2 bases; nucleotides not matched to a gene: 1. The CDR3 length is 15 residues. CDR1 and CDR2 from the germline V gene are SGHVS and FQNEAQ. CDR3 bases: TGTGCCAGCAGCTTAGTGGGACAGGGGAACTATGGCTACACCTTC. As protein: CASSLVGQGNYGYTF.

The genes are TRBV4-3 and TRBJ1-5; 11 bases fit TRBD1. The V gene's germline CDR1 is LGHNA and CDR2 YSLEER. The CDR3 runs 16 residues. V lost 1 base to trimming and J lost 6 bases; unmatched junction nucleotides: 5. CDR3 region: CASSQGTGGAGQPQHF. The CDR3 coding sequence is TGCGCCAGCAGCCAAGGGACAGGGGGCGCGGGTCAGCCCCAGCATTTT.

In its sample, this clone was seen a few times. The rearrangement links TRBV10-3 to TRBJ2-5, with D possibly matching TRBD1 (7 bases). The CDR3 totals 14 residues. Between the trimmed V and J ends, which lost 8 bases and 2 bases, there was a span of 15 bases. CDR1 and CDR2 from the germline V gene are ENHRY and SYGVKD. The CDR3 bases are TGTGCCATCTGGGCAGGGGGGATACAAGAGACCCAGTACTTC. This gives the protein CAIWAGGIQETQYF.

The chain has TRBV28 and TRBJ1-2, with D hard to call. The ends were cut back, 3 bases at V and 5 bases at J, with 16 bases in the middle. The germline CDR1 and CDR2 sequences are MDHEN and SYDVKM. CDR3 size: 15 residues. The CDR3 region is CASSFHLSRAYGYTF. In DNA form, the CDR3 reads TGTGCCAGCAGTTTCCACCTCTCGAGGGCTTATGGCTACACCTTC.

This sequence joins TRBV14 and TRBJ1-2; D is possibly TRBD1 (5 bases). Germline CDR1 is SGHDN and CDR2 is FVKESK. CDR3 length: 16 residues. Trimming shortened V by 4 bases and J by 3 bases, and 18 bases separated the two germline ends. CDR3 sequence (DNA): TGTGCCAGCAGCCCGGGACGGGGGACTTGGGACTATGGCTACACCTTC. Its translation is CASSPGRGTWDYGYTF. The full variable domain, in which reference TRBV14 and TRBJ1-2 provide the parts outside the CDR3, is EAGVTQFPSHSVIEKGQTVTLRCDPISGHDNLYWYRRVMGKEIKFLLHFVKESKQDESGMPNNRFLAERTGGTYSTLKVQPAELEDSGVYFCASSPGRGTWDYGYTFGSGTRLTVV.

The V and J genes are TRBV27 and TRBJ2-7; D gene unclear. Per the germline V gene, CDR1 is MNHEY and CDR2 is SMNVEV (reference sequence). V was cut by 6 bases and J by 1 base, with 10 bases left in between. The CDR3 length is 13 residues. As DNA, the CDR3 is TGTGCCAGCAGCCAGAAAATTTCCTACGAGCAGTACTTC. The encoded protein is CASSQKISYEQYF.

This chain joins TRBV18 and TRBJ1-1; 8 bases fit TRBD1. V was clipped by 1 base and J by 3 bases; unmatched bases: 13. Germline V CDR1 and CDR2: KGHSH, LQKENI. This CDR3 has 18 amino acids. CDR3 region: CASSPRTGGQDWDTEAFF. CDR3 sequence (DNA): TGTGCCAGCTCACCACGAACAGGGGGACAGGACTGGGACACTGAAGCTTTCTTT.

V is TRBV11-2 and J is TRBJ1-3; D perhaps matches TRBD1 (6 bases). Germline assignment: CDR1 SGHAT and CDR2 FQNNGV. Trimming shortened V by 1 base and J by 4 bases, and 11 bases separated the two germline ends. This CDR3 has 15 amino acids. CDR3: CASSLVTGLGNTIYF. The CDR3 bases are TGTGCCAGCAGCTTAGTTACAGGGCTCGGAAACACCATATATTTT.

The rearrangement uses TRBV10-3 and TRBJ2-3; D perhaps matches TRBD2 (6 bases). Germline V gene sequence: CDR1 ENHRY, CDR2 SYGVKD. CDR3 length: 14 amino acids. Trimming pared 8 bases from V and 2 bases from J, leaving 14 bases between. CDR3 amino acids: CAIYAGGVTDTQYF. The CDR3 coding sequence is TGTGCCATCTATGCGGGCGGGGTCACAGATACGCAGTATTTT.

The chain has TRBV7-6 and TRBJ1-2; 11 bases are shared with TRBD1. The germline V gene encodes CDR1 SGHVS and CDR2 FNYEAQ. The V segment lost 4 bases and the J segment 2 bases; nucleotides outside the gene matches: 18. There are 20 residues in the CDR3. The CDR3 DNA reads TGTGCCAGCAGCTCACCCCGCCGCCTCCAGGACAGGGGGCAAAACTATGGCTACACCTTC. The encoded protein is CASSSPRRLQDRGQNYGYTF. The variable domain in full, with the rest retrieved from reference TRBV7-6 and TRBJ1-2, is GAGVSQSPRYKVTKRGQDVALRCDPISGHVSLYWYRQALGQGPEFLTYFNYEAQQDKSGLPNDRFSAERPEGSISTLTIQRTEQRDSAMYRCASSSPRRLQDRGQNYGYTFGSGTRLTVV.

The V gene is TRBV2, the J gene TRBJ2-1, with 7 bases that match TRBD1. Unmatched junction bases numbered 8, after V lost 6 bases and J lost 3 bases. In germline, CDR1 is SNHLY, CDR2 FYNNEI. This CDR3 is built from 15 residues. The DNA for the CDR3 is TGTGCCAGCAGACAGGGGACCGGTGGCTACAATGAGCAGTTCTTC. Its translation is CASRQGTGGYNEQFF.

The chain has TRBV11-1 and TRBJ1-1; D gene uncertain. Germline lookup yields CDR1 SGHAT and CDR2 FQDESV (reference sequence). V lost 3 bases and J 4 bases, leaving 6 bases between the germline ends. This CDR3 contains 12 residues. This CDR3 reads CASSFPSTEAFF. The CDR3 DNA is TGTGCCAGCAGCTTCCCGAGCACTGAAGCTTTCTTT.

This chain uses TRBV9 with TRBJ2-1; D uncertain. Germline V gene sequence: CDR1 SGDLS, CDR2 YYNGEE. V was cut by 2 bases and J by 7 bases, with 16 bases left in between. This CDR3 contains 15 residues. CDR3 DNA: TGTGCCAGCAGCGTCCTCCCCGAGCCGCGGAATGAGCAGTTCTTC. Its translation is CASSVLPEPRNEQFF.

The CDR3 region has the DNA TGTGCCAGCAAATGGGGGGGCCTGAACACTGAAGCTTTCTTT. It translates to CASKWGGLNTEAFF. This chain joins TRBV13 and TRBJ1-1; D is perhaps TRBD1 (6 bases). The V gene's germline CDR1 is PRHDT and CDR2 FYEKMQ (reference sequence). The V end lost 7 bases, the J end lost 0 bases, and 12 bases lay between the germline ends. The CDR3 sequence is 14 residues long.

The gene calls are TRBV5-6 and TRBJ2-5; TRBD2 is a possible D gene (6 bases). CDR3 length: 14 residues. Trimming took off 0 bases at V and 3 bases at J, with 9 bases between the two ends. Germline loops: CDR1 SGHDT, CDR2 YYEEEE. The CDR3 DNA sequence: TGTGCCAGCAGCTTGGGGTGGGGGGAAGAGACCCAGTACTTC. Its protein product is CASSLGWGEETQYF.

This sequence joins TRBV5-8 and TRBJ2-7; 8 nucleotides match TRBD2. CDR1 is SGHTS, CDR2 YDEGEE, per germline. V was clipped by 4 bases and J by 3 bases; unmatched bases: 9. The CDR3 consists of 15 residues. CDR3 in DNA: TGTGCCAGCAGCGCGGAGGGGGGGACTAGCTACGAGCAGTACTTC. Translated: CASSAEGGTSYEQYF.

This clone was seen a handful of times. The rearrangement links TRBV2 to TRBJ1-2, with 7 bases identical to TRBD1. The junction had 10 bases not matched to a gene; V was cut back by 0 bases and J by 3 bases. Looked up from germline, CDR1 is SNHLY and CDR2 is FYNNEI. The CDR3 has 17 amino acids. This CDR3 is CASSEAQTWTGYYGYTF. The CDR3 DNA reads as TGTGCCAGCAGTGAAGCACAGACCTGGACAGGCTACTATGGCTACACCTTC.